A selection of T cell receptor beta chains follows, all from one sample in a study of control samples from healthy donors and cancer patients. TCRdb's copy holds only in-frame clones and misses some; the assay was immunoSEQ multiplex PCR. There are about 69,000 clones in the sample; approximately 89% occur only once, and approximately 5% lies in the top ten. Sequencing was performed on PBMCs. The source is a man in his fifties or sixties with colorectal cancer. Each CDR3 is given with its conserved first and last residue. Fields, in order: J gene, V gene, D gene, clone size, CDR3 DNA, CDR3 protein. D genes are given only for firm matches. For some rows the clone size is stated as once, few or many, or as a class when expanded; others skip it.

TRBJ1-5,TRBV30,-,-,TGTGCCTGGACCCTCCCCGGAACGTCGAGTCAGCCCCAGCATTTT,CAWTLPGTSSQPQHF
TRBJ1-5,TRBV2,TRBD1,-,TGTGCCAGCAGTTCGTGGACAGGGGACAAACAGCCCCAGCATTTT,CASSSWTGDKQPQHF
TRBJ2-2,TRBV24-1,TRBD2,-,TGTGCCACCAGTGGCCTCCCCGGGACTAGCGGCCCCGGGGAGCTGTTTTTT,CATSGLPGTSGPGELFF
TRBJ2-5,TRBV28,TRBD2,-,TGTGCCAGCAGTTCTGGCGGGGGGCGGCGGGAGACCCAGTACTTC,CASSSGGGRRETQYF
TRBJ1-1,TRBV19,TRBD1,-,TGTGCCAGTAGTATACTTCCCGGGACAGGGAACACTGAAGCTTTCTTT,CASSILPGTGNTEAFF
TRBJ2-5,TRBV12-3/TRBV12-4,-,-,TGTGCCAGCAGTTTTGTCTCCAAAGAGACCCAGTACTTC,CASSFVSKETQYF
TRBJ1-2,TRBV19,TRBD1,-,TGTGCCAGTACCATAGGGGACAGGAGCCTGGGGGGCTACACCTTC,CASTIGDRSLGGYTF
TRBJ2-7,TRBV20-1,TRBD2,-,TGCAGTGTCGCGACCGGGGGGGAGCAGTACTTC,CSVATGGEQYF
TRBJ2-2,TRBV19,-,-,TGTGCCAGCAAGCGGGACAGGAACACCGGGGAGCTGTTTTTT,CASKRDRNTGELFF
TRBJ2-3,TRBV7-3,TRBD2,-,TGTGCCAGCAGCTTAGGACTAGCGGGGAGAGATACGCAGTATTTT,CASSLGLAGRDTQYF
TRBJ2-7,TRBV29-1,TRBD1,once,TGCAGCGTTGAAGTTCGGACAGGGGCATCCTACGAGCAGTACTTC,CSVEVRTGASYEQYF
TRBJ2-2,TRBV30,-,-,TGTGCCGGGCCGGGCGGGGCTCTGAACACCGGGGAGCTGTTTTTT,CAGPGGALNTGELFF
TRBJ1-1,TRBV2,-,-,TGTGCCAGTAGCCGAGGCAGGGCGGGCGTTAGGAACACTGAAGCTTTCTTT,CASSRGRAGVRNTEAFF
TRBJ2-3,TRBV5-4,-,-,TGTGCCAGCAGCTTGGTCGTGGGGCGCAGCACAGATACGCAGTATTTT,CASSLVVGRSTDTQYF
TRBJ1-5,TRBV4-1,-,few,TGCGCCAGCAGCCAAGAGGGGGCGACCAGCAATCAGCCCCAGCATTTT,CASSQEGATSNQPQHF
TRBJ2-2,TRBV11-3,TRBD2,-,TGTGCCAGCAGCTTCCGCTCTCTAGCGGGGGATTACACCGGGGAGCTGTTTTTT,CASSFRSLAGDYTGELFF
TRBJ1-2,TRBV3-1/TRBV3-2,-,many,TGTGCCAGCAGCCAAGGTCTCGGCGGGTACACCTTC,CASSQGLGGYTF
TRBJ1-1,TRBV2,-,once,TGTGCCAGCAGTGAAAGAGGGGGGGGCACTGAAGCTTTCTTT,CASSERGGGTEAFF
TRBJ2-3,TRBV10-3,-,-,TGTGCCATGGGAGGGGGCAAAGATACGCAGTATTTT,CAMGGGKDTQYF
TRBJ1-1,TRBV3-1/TRBV3-2,-,medium-sized,TGTGCCAGCAGCCAAGCTCACAGTAACACTGAAGCTTTCTTT,CASSQAHSNTEAFF
TRBJ2-7,TRBV28,TRBD2,-,TGTGCCAGCGGGGGGGGAGACTCCCACTACGAGCAGTACTTC,CASGGGDSHYEQYF
TRBJ1-2,TRBV2,-,-,TGTGCCAGCAGTCAAAGGGACCTTTCCACCTTC,CASSQRDLSTF
TRBJ1-1,TRBV2,TRBD1,-,TGTGCCAGCAGAGCACAGCAGGGGGCTGAAGCTTTCTTT,CASRAQQGAEAFF
TRBJ1-2,TRBV7-2,TRBD1,-,TGTGCCAGCAGTTTGGGACAGGGAGGTTACGGCTACACCTTC,CASSLGQGGYGYTF
TRBJ1-1,TRBV18,-,-,TGTGCCAGCTCACCAATCGGAGGGGGTGACTACACTGAAGCTTTCTTT,CASSPIGGGDYTEAFF
TRBJ1-3,TRBV6-5,-,-,TGTGCCGCGGCCCGGGGGATCTCCGGAAACACCATATATTTT,CAAARGISGNTIYF
TRBJ1-2,TRBV28,-,-,TGTGCCAGCAGGCCCTGGGGGGGGCAGGGGTATGGCTACACCTTC,CASRPWGGQGYGYTF
TRBJ2-5,TRBV18,-,few,TGTGCCAGCTCACTGGGCTTAAAAGAGACCCAGTACTTC,CASSLGLKETQYF
TRBJ2-2,TRBV3-1/TRBV3-2,-,-,TGTGCCAGCAGCCCGAGGAGGTCTATAACCGGGGAGCTGTTTTTT,CASSPRRSITGELFF